The 9 T cell receptor beta chains listed next were all sequenced from one sample in a study of blood T cells in healthy people across ages. Combining a sample-barcoded 5' primer with a J-beta primer mix, a second PCR ran for about 6 to 12 cycles. TCRdb fed the 5' RACE reads into MiXCR, producing one record per CDR3 protein. The data show about 570,000 distinct CDR3 sequences, 27% seen once. Sequences were obtained from blood. These receptors all come from a woman aged 70 to 79 in good health.

This clonotype was observed a single time. V and J are TRBV6-2 or TRBV6-3 and TRBJ1-1; the D is unclear. Germline lookup yields CDR1 MNHEY and CDR2 SVGEGT. This CDR3 is built from 14 residues. Trimming stripped 0 bases from V and 0 bases from J, with 5 bases between. CDR3 coding DNA: TGTGCCAGCAGTTACTCTTCGGTGAACACTGAAGCTTTCTTT. Protein sequence: CASSYSSVNTEAFF.

The genes are TRBV25-1 and TRBJ2-1; no definite D call. The CDR3 is made up of 12 amino acids. Trimming removed 4 bases from V and 6 bases from J, with 7 bases in between. Germline CDR1 is MGHDK and CDR2 is SYGVNS. CDR3 nucleotides: TGTGCCAGCAGTGGTAACACCAATGAGCAGTTCTTC. Translating it yields CASSGNTNEQFF.

CDR3 amino acids: CASSVTRDINQPQHF. Here the CDR3 DNA reads TGTGCCAGCAGTGTAACTAGGGACATCAATCAGCCCCAGCATTTT. V is TRBV7-2 and J is TRBJ1-5; weak D call: TRBD1 (6 bases). The CDR3 loop spans 15 amino acids. Germline CDR1 is SGHTA and CDR2 is FQGNSA. Trimming pared 6 bases from V and 3 bases from J, leaving 15 bases between.

This clonotype has only a few counts. At one of its ends the junction is not consistent with the germline gene, which may arise from a read error. The rearrangement uses TRBV20-1 and TRBJ2-1; D remains ambiguous. This CDR3 comprises 13 residues. CDR1 and CDR2 (germline): DFQATT, SNEGSKA (reference sequence). Here the CDR3 reads CSALTFTQETRCF. In DNA form, the CDR3 reads TGCAGTGCCCTGACATTTACCCAAGAGACCCGGTGCTTC.

The J gene is TRBJ2-6, the V gene TRBV7-9; D tentatively reads TRBD1 or TRBD2 (5 bases each). Trimming took 5 bases from V and 0 from J, leaving 11 bases between them. The CDR3 totals 16 residues. Per the germline V gene, CDR1 is SEHNR and CDR2 is FQNEAQ (reference sequence). This chain's CDR3 is CASSRGRISGANVLTF. CDR3 nucleotides: TGTGCCAGCAGCCGGGGACGAATCTCTGGGGCCAACGTCCTGACTTTC.

This clonotype was counted between two and nine times. The CDR3 region is CASSRILAGSTDTQYF. CDR3 nucleotides: TGCGCCAGCAGCCGGATACTAGCGGGGAGCACAGATACGCAGTATTTT. The chain links TRBV4-3 to TRBJ2-3, with 10 bases that match TRBD2. The CDR3 totals 16 residues. Per the germline V gene, CDR1 is LGHNA and CDR2 is YSLEER. With 4 bases clipped from V and 0 bases from J, the junction kept 4 bases outside the gene matches.

The chain employs TRBV6-6 and TRBJ1-6; 7 bases align to TRBD1. Trimming removed 8 bases from V and 8 bases from J; junction bases left unmatched: 12. The CDR3 sequence is 15 residues long. Germline values: CDR1 MNHNY, CDR2 SVGAGI (reference sequence). CDR3 nucleotides: TGTGCCAGCCGAATCACCGGGACAGTGTATTCACCCCTCCACTTT. Amino acids: CASRITGTVYSPLHF.

In its sample, this clonotype was seen a few times. The J gene is TRBJ2-3, the V gene TRBV12-3 or TRBV12-4, with D maybe TRBD1 (8 bases). V lost 5 bases to trimming and J lost 6 bases, with 21 bases between them. The CDR3 consists of 16 residues. CDR3 in DNA: TGTGCCAGCAGTCCCTGGGGGGGACAGGATGAGGATACGCAGTATTTT. This gives the protein CASSPWGGQDEDTQYF.

V gene TRBV29-1 combines with J gene TRBJ1-3; D remains unclear. This CDR3 has 15 amino acids. Germline V gives CDR1 SQVTM, CDR2 ANQGSEA. Trimming left V 7 bases short and J 0 bases short, with 16 bases between. The CDR3: CSGGEGQHSGNTIYF. The CDR3, as DNA: TGCAGCGGTGGAGAAGGGCAGCACTCTGGAAACACCATATATTTT. Full variable domain (outside the CDR3, taken from reference TRBV29-1 and TRBJ1-3): SAVISQKPSRDICQRGTSLTIQCQVDSQVTMMFWYRQQPGQSLTLIATANQGSEATYESGFVIDKFPISRPNLTFSTLTVSNMSPEDSSIYLCSGGEGQHSGNTIYFGEGSWLTVV.